The clone carrying this T cell receptor beta chain was seen many times. The antigen is not known. The CDR3 regions of TCR beta were amplified from RNA transcripts. The HTBI primer set drove a first-round RT-PCR of the TCR CDR3. TCRdb called the multiplex PCR reads again in MiXCR, with one record for every CDR3 protein. The profile shows some 560,000 distinct CDR3 sequences, around 16% of them singletons. The data belong to a study of T cells in Graves' hyperthyroidism and ophthalmopathy. Study-wide context: Peripheral blood collection took place at initial diagnosis, before any treatment. Overall study results and limits: Through a model of 13 V-J features, ophthalmopathy was separated from stable hyperthyroidism. Blood samples included most of the expanded thyroid clonotypes exceeding 0.001.

The authors took PBMCs from 10 ml fresh peripheral blood. V was shortened by 6 bases and J by 3 bases, with 11 bases between the two germline ends. In germline, CDR1 is SNHLY, CDR2 FYNNEI. This CDR3 has 14 amino acids. The chain carries TRBV2 and TRBJ2-2; possibly TRBD2 for D (6 bases). The clonotype was recovered from a woman younger than 45 with Graves' hyperthyroidism. The sample taken for sequencing was blood. CDR3 region: CASRDYRDTGELFF. In DNA, the CDR3 is TGTGCCAGCAGGGACTACCGAGACACCGGGGAGCTGTTTTTT.